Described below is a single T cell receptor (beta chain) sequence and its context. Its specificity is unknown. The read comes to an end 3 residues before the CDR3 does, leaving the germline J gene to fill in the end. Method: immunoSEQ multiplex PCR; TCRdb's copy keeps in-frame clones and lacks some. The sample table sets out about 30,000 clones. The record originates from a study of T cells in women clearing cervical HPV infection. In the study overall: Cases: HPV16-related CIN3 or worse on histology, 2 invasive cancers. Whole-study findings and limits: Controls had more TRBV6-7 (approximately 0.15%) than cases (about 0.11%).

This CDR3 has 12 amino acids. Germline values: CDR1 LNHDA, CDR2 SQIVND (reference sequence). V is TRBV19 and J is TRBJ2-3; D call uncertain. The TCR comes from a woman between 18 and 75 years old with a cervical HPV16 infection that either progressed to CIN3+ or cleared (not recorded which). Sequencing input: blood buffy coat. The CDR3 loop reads CASRDSNQPQYF. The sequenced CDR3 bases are TGTGCCAGTAGGGATAGCAATCAGCCG.